The 10 T cell receptor beta chains below were found in one sample sequenced in a study of cytomegalovirus exposure and HLA in healthy donors. The PCR employed 60 Vbeta primers together with 13 Jbeta primers. Clones were read by immunoSEQ multiplex PCR, and TCRdb kept only the in-frame ones, dropping some. This sample's clone table lists under 65,000 clones. Sequencing input: PBMCs. Receptors originate from a woman younger than 35 in good health and CMV-seronegative.

The chain uses TRBV28 and TRBJ1-1; TRBD1 matches at 11 bases. This CDR3 has 16 residues. Trimming at V came to 5 bases and at J to 10 bases, leaving 15 bases not matched to a gene. Germline V gene sequence: CDR1 MDHEN, CDR2 SYDVKM. CDR3 sequence (DNA): TGTGCCAGCAGTCTACCGGGACAGGGGGGATACCGAGGAGCTTTCTTT. Translation: CASSLPGQGGYRGAFF.

The J gene is TRBJ1-2, the V gene TRBV4-1; 7 bases are shared with TRBD1. The germline CDR1 and CDR2 sequences are MGHRA and YSYEKL. Trimming at V came to 4 bases and at J to 2 bases, leaving 7 bases not matched to a gene. This CDR3 region has 15 residues. The CDR3 here is CASSRLTGMNYGYTF. CDR3 nucleotides: TGCGCCAGCAGCCGCCTGACAGGGATGAACTATGGCTACACCTTC.

This chain joins TRBV6-5 and TRBJ2-7, with a possible D match to TRBD2 (5 bases). The CDR3 covers 16 residues. Germline V gene sequence: CDR1 MNHEY, CDR2 SVGAGI. The germline V and J ends were trimmed by 2 bases and 3 bases, with 17 bases remaining between them. CDR3 in DNA: TGTGCCAGCAGTTACGCGGGCCCCTCCTTGGGCTACGAGCAGTACTTC. This codes for CASSYAGPSLGYEQYF.

The V gene is TRBV25-1, the J gene TRBJ2-7; 8 nucleotides align to TRBD1. The germline V gene has CDR1 MGHDK and CDR2 SYGVNS. V dropped 6 bases and J dropped 2; count of bases not matched to a gene: 3. The CDR3 consists of 13 residues. CDR3 amino acids: CASSGQGAYEQYF. The CDR3 region has the DNA TGTGCCAGCAGCGGACAGGGCGCCTACGAGCAGTACTTC.

This sequence joins TRBV5-1 and TRBJ2-2; D is unresolved. Germline-derived CDR1 and CDR2 are SGHRS and YFSETQ. Trimming removed 1 base at V and 3 bases at J, with 4 bases between. CDR3 size: 13 residues. The CDR3 loop is CASSLLDTGELFF. Written as DNA, the CDR3 is TGCGCCAGCAGCTTGCTAGACACCGGGGAGCTGTTTTTT. Together with reference TRBV5-1 and TRBJ2-2, the CDR3 gives the full variable domain: KAGVTQTPRYLIKTRGQQVTLSCSPISGHRSVSWYQQTPGQGLQFLFEYFSETQRNKGNFPGRFSGRQFSNSRSEMNVSTLELGDSALYLCASSLLDTGELFFGEGSRLTVL.

The genes are TRBV5-1 and TRBJ2-1; D gene uncertain. Trimming shortened V by 3 bases and J by 0 bases, and 10 bases separated the two germline ends. Germline V CDR1 and CDR2: SGHRS, YFSETQ. The CDR3 is 15 residues long. This chain's CDR3 is CASSSVRSSYNEQFF. The CDR3 DNA sequence: TGCGCCAGCAGCTCGGTTAGGAGCTCCTACAATGAGCAGTTCTTC.

The chain carries TRBV14 and TRBJ1-1, with 7 nucleotides matching TRBD1. The V gene end was trimmed by 0 bases and the J gene end by 7 bases; junction bases not matched to a gene: 5. The germline gives CDR1 SGHDN, CDR2 FVKESK. The CDR3 contains 14 residues. CDR3 sequence reads: CASSQESQGDEAFF. DNA of the CDR3: TGTGCCAGCAGCCAAGAAAGTCAGGGGGATGAAGCTTTCTTT.

This chain joins TRBV6-6 and TRBJ2-7; 8 positions agree with TRBD2. Germline-derived CDR1 and CDR2 are MNHNY and SVGAGI (reference sequence). The CDR3 spans 15 residues. V trimming: 4 bases; J trimming: 1 base; junction bases outside the gene matches: 6. The CDR3 DNA sequence: TGTGCCAGCAGTTCCTCTAGCGGGCCGTCCTACGAGCAGTACTTC. Encoded protein: CASSSSSGPSYEQYF.

The chain couples TRBV28 to TRBJ2-3; 10 bases are a match to TRBD2. This CDR3 is 17 amino acids long. V was clipped by 7 bases and J by 2 bases; unmatched bases: 12. Looked up from germline, CDR1 is MDHEN and CDR2 is SYDVKM. The CDR3 here is CASTPSGLAAYTDTQYF. CDR3 DNA: TGTGCCAGCACCCCGAGCGGACTAGCGGCTTACACAGATACGCAGTATTTT.

The V gene is TRBV5-5, the J gene TRBJ2-7; 7 bases match TRBD2. Trimming at V came to 4 bases and at J to 4 bases, leaving 5 bases not matched to a gene. The V gene's germline CDR1 is SGHKS and CDR2 YYEKEE (reference sequence). This CDR3 comprises 13 residues. The CDR3 DNA reads as TGTGCCAGCAGCCTAGGCGGGGGATACGAGCAGTACTTC. Translating it yields CASSLGGGYEQYF.